The source of this T cell receptor beta chain is a study of immune cell composition in non-small cell lung cancer. Produced via immunoSEQ multiplex PCR; TCRdb's table is partial and in-frame only. This table has about 4,900 clones, about 80% appearing once. Comments on this clone: Its antigen is unidentified.

Notes on the study in general: Lung squamous cell carcinoma tumours had significantly higher top 10 clone scores and productive clonality than lung adenocarcinoma.

This CDR3 comprises 16 residues. The V end lost 3 bases, the J end lost 3 bases, and 17 bases lay between the germline ends. Germline CDR1 is SGHTA and CDR2 is FQGNSA. The clonotype originates from a human donor with non-small cell lung cancer. The sample taken for sequencing was lung tumor tissue. J is TRBJ1-1 and V is TRBV7-2; maybe TRBD1 (5 bases). CDR3 loop: CASSLTPRGTHTEAFF. The DNA of the CDR3 is TGTGCCAGCAGCTTGACCCCCCGAGGGACTCACACTGAAGCTTTCTTT.